This TCR beta chain is drawn from a study of response to subunit inactivated influenza vaccine. Each CDR3 protein is one row after TCRdb ran MiXCR on the RT-PCR reads. The sample has more than 500,000 distinct CDR3 sequences, 11% seen once. The CDR3 loop spans 14 amino acids. V was pared by 5 bases and J by 7 bases, with 5 bases of the junction left unmatched. Germline-derived CDR1 and CDR2 are LNHNV and YYDKDF (reference sequence). This clonotype was recorded many times. This sample was shared with a second study, whose subject was T cells expressing NK-cell markers. Turning to that study: Production of TCR beta cDNA relied on 5'RACE template switching with UMIs. Eight donors were sequenced, of whom seven were HCMV-seropositive, while the remaining one was HCMV-seronegative. NKG2C+ dominant clonotype frequencies in over 5 donors were roughly 1.0-7.5% of CD8+ T cells. There were a handful of donors in whom these clonotypes also led the CD3+CD56-NKG2C+ fraction. It was still unclear whether expanded NKG2C+ T cell clones were HCMV specific.

This TCR was recovered from a man between 45 and 60 years old who received an inactivated influenza vaccine. The rearrangement links TRBV15 to TRBJ2-2; 9 nucleotides agree with TRBD1. This specimen was PBMCs from blood, taken on the day of vaccination. CDR3 residues: CATSAGQGYGELFF. For the CDR3, the DNA is TGTGCCACCAGCGCGGGACAGGGATACGGGGAGCTGTTTTTT.